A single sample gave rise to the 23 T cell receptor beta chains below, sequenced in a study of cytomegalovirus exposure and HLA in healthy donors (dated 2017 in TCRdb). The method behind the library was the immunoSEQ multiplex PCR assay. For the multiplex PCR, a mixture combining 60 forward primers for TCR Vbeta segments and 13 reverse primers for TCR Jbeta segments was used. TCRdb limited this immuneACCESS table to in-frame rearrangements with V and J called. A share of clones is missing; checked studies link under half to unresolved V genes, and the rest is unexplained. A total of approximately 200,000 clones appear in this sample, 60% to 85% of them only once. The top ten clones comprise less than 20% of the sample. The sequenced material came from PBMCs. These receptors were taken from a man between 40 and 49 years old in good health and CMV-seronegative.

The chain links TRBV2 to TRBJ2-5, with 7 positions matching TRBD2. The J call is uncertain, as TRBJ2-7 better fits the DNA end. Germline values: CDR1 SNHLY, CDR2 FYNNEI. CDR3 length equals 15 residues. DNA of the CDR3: TGTGCCAGCACCGCGGGCGGGAGTTTCTCCTACGAGCAGTACTTC. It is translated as CASTAGGSFSYEQYF.

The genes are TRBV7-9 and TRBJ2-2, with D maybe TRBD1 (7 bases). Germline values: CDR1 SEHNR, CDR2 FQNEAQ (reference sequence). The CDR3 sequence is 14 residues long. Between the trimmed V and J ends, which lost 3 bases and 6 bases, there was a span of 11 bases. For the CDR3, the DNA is TGTGCCAGCAGCTTTCAGGGGGGTCCCGGGGAGCTGTTTTTT. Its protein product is CASSFQGGPGELFF.

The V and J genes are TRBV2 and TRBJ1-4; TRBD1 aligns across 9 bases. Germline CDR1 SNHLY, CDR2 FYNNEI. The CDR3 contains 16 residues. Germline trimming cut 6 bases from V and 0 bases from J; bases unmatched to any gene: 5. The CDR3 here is CASRTRTGATNEKLFF. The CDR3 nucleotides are TGTGCCAGCAGAACGAGGACAGGGGCAACTAATGAAAAACTGTTTTTT.

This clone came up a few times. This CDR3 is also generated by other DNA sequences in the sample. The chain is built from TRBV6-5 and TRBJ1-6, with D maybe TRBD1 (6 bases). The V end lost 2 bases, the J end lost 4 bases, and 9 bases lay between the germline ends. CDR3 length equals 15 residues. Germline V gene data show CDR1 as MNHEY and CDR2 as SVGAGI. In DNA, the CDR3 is TGTGCCAGCAGTTACCAAACAGGGTATAATTCACCCCTCCACTTT. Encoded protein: CASSYQTGYNSPLHF.

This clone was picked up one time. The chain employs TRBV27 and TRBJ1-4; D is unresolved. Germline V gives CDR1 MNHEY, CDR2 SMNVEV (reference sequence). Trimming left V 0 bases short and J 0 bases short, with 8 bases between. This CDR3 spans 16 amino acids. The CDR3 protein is CASSLSGYATNEKLFF. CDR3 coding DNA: TGTGCCAGCAGTTTATCGGGCTATGCAACTAATGAAAAACTGTTTTTT.

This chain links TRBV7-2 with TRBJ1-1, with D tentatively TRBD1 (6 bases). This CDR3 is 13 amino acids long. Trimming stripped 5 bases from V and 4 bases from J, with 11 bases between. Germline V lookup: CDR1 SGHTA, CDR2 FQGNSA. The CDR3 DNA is TGTGCCAGCAGCGCCACAGGGTCCACTGAAGCTTTCTTT. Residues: CASSATGSTEAFF.

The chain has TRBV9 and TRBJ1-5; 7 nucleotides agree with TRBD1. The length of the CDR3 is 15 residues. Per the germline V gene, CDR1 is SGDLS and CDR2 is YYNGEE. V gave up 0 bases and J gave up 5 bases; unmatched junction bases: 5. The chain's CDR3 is CASSVGFRGDQPQHF. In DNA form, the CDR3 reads TGTGCCAGCAGCGTAGGGTTCAGGGGGGATCAGCCCCAGCATTTT.

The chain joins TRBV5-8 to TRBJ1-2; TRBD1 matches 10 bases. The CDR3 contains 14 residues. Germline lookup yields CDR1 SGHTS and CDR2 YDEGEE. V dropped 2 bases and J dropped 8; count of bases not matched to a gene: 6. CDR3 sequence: CASSFSGQGEGYTF. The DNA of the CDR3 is TGTGCCAGCAGCTTCTCCGGACAGGGGGAAGGCTACACCTTC.

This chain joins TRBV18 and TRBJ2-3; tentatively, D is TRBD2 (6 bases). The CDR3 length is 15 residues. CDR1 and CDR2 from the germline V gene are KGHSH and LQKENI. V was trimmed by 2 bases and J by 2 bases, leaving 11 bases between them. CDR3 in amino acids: CASSPGRRATDTQYF. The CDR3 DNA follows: TGTGCCAGCTCACCAGGGAGGCGAGCCACAGATACGCAGTATTTT.

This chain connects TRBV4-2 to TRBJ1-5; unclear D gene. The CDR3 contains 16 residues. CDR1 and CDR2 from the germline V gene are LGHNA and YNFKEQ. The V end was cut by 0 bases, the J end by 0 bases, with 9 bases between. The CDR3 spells CASSQEGSLSNQPQHF. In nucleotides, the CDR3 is TGTGCCAGCAGCCAAGAAGGGAGCCTTAGCAATCAGCCCCAGCATTTT.

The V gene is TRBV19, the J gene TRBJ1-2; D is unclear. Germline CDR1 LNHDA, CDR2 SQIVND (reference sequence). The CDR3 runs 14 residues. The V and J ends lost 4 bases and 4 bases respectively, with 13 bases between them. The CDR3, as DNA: TGTGCCAGTAGTAGTAGGAGCTCCGGCTATGGCTACACCTTC. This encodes CASSSRSSGYGYTF.

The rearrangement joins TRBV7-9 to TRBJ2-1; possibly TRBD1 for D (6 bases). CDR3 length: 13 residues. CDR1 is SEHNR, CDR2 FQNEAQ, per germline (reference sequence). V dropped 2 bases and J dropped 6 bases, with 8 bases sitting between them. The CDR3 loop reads CASSLQGSNEQFF. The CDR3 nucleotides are TGTGCCAGCAGCTTACAGGGGTCCAATGAGCAGTTCTTC.

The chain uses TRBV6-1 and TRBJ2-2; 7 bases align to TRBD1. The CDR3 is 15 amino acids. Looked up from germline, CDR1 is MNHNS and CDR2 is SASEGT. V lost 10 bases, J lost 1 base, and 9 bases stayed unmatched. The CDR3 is CATTRGPQNTGELFF. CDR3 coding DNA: TGTGCCACCACGAGGGGGCCCCAGAACACCGGGGAGCTGTTTTTT.

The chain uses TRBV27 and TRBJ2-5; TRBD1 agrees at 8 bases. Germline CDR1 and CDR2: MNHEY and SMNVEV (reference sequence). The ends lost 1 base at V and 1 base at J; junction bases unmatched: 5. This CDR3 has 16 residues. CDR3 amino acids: CASSLLFGTGQETQYF. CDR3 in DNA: TGTGCCAGCAGTTTATTGTTCGGGACAGGCCAAGAGACCCAGTACTTC.

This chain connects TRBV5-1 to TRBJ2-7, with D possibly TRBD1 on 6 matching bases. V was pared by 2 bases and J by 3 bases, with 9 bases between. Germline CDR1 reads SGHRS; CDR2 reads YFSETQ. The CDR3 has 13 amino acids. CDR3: CASSFTGSYEQYF. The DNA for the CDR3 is TGCGCCAGCAGCTTTACAGGGAGCTACGAGCAGTACTTC.

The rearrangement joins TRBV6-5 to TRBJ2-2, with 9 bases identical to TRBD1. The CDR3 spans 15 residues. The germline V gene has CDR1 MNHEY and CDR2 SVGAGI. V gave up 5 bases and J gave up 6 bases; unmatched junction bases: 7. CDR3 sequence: CASSRTGGSAGELFF. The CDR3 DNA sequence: TGTGCCAGCAGTCGCACAGGGGGCTCGGCCGGGGAGCTGTTTTTT.

CDR3 sequence reads: CASGTGLGGNTIYF. The CDR3 DNA reads TGTGCCAGCGGGACAGGGCTCGGTGGAAACACCATATATTTT. V usage is TRBV6-5 and J usage is TRBJ1-3; 9 positions match TRBD1. V lost 8 bases, J lost 3 bases, and 5 bases stayed unmatched. The CDR3 loop spans 14 amino acids. Germline lookup yields CDR1 MNHEY and CDR2 SVGAGI.

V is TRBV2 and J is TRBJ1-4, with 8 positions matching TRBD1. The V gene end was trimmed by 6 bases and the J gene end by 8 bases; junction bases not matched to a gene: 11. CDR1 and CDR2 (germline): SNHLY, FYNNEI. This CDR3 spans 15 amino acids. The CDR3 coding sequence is TGTGCCAGCAGCTTTCAGGGGGCGCAGGGGGAAAAACTGTTTTTT. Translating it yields CASSFQGAQGEKLFF. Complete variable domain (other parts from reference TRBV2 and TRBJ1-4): EPEVTQTPSHQVTQMGQEVILRCVPISNHLYFYWYRQILGQKVEFLVSFYNNEISEKSEIFDDQFSVERPDGSNFTLKIRSTKLEDSAMYFCASSFQGAQGEKLFFGSGTQLSVL.

The CDR3 DNA sequence: TGCGCCAGCAGCCTCCCTAGCGGGAACGAGCAGTACTTC. The encoded protein is CASSLPSGNEQYF. The chain carries TRBV5-1 and TRBJ2-7; 9 bases line up with TRBD2. Germline-derived CDR1 and CDR2 are SGHRS and YFSETQ. V trimming: 4 bases; J trimming: 5 bases; junction bases outside the gene matches: 4. This CDR3 has 13 amino acids.

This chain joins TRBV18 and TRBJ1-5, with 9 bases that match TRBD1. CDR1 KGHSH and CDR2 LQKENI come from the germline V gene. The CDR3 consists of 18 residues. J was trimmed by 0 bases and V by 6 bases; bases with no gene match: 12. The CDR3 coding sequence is TGTGCCAGCTCTCCTATCCCGGGACAGGGAAATAGCAATCAGCCCCAGCATTTT. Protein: CASSPIPGQGNSNQPQHF.

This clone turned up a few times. The CDR3 DNA is TGTGCCAGCAGTTTAGCGGGATTTAGCACAGATACGCAGTATTTT. This sequence encodes CASSLAGFSTDTQYF. The chain carries TRBV27 and TRBJ2-3, with TRBD2 as a possible D gene (6 bases). This CDR3 region has 15 residues. The ends were cut back, 2 bases at V and 0 bases at J, with 9 bases in the middle. Germline V gives CDR1 MNHEY, CDR2 SMNVEV (reference sequence).

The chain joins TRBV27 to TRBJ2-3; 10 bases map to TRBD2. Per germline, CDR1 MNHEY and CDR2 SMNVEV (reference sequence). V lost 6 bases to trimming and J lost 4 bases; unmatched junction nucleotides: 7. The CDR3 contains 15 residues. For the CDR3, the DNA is TGTGCCAGCAGAACGACTAGCGGGCTGTCAGATACGCAGTATTTT. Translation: CASRTTSGLSDTQYF.

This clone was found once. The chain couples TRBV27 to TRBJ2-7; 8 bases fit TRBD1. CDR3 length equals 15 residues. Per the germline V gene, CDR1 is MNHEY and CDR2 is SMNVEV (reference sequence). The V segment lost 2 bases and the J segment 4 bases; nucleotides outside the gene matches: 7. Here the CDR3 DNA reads TGTGCCAGCAGTTTAACCCGACAGGGGAGGTACGAGCAGTACTTC. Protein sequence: CASSLTRQGRYEQYF.